What follows are 20 T cell receptor beta chains derived from one specimen sequenced in a study of Ad26.COV2.S vaccination and SARS-CoV-2 variants. Measured with immunoSEQ multiplex PCR; TCRdb has only the in-frame clones, and not every one. The sample includes about 350,000 clones, 88% of them seen just once. Documented treatment: 15 to 20 received Ad26.COV2.S at low or high dose, single or two shots; a few received placebo; per-sample allocation not given. Samples were taken on day 63 after the first vaccine or placebo injection. Source: peripheral blood, taken in a trial of Ad26.COV2.S vaccine versus placebo. These TCRs come from a person aged 18-65 years who received the Ad26.COV2.S COVID-19 vaccine or a placebo.

The gene calls are TRBV5-6 and TRBJ2-1, with 9 nucleotides matching TRBD1. With V trimmed by 4 bases and J by 9 bases, 8 bases remained unmatched. The CDR3 loop spans 14 amino acids. The germline gives CDR1 SGHDT, CDR2 YYEEEE. The CDR3 reads CASSKQQGAGEQFF. The DNA of the CDR3 is TGTGCCAGCAGCAAGCAACAGGGGGCTGGTGAGCAGTTCTTC. The full variable domain, in which reference TRBV5-6 and TRBJ2-1 provide the parts outside the CDR3, is DAGVTQSPTHLIKTRGQQVTLRCSPKSGHDTVSWYQQALGQGPQFIFQYYEEEERQRGNFPDRFSGHQFPNYSSELNVNALLLGDSALYLCASSKQQGAGEQFFGPGTRLTVL.

The chain's CDR3 is CASSFLISGQKVAQYF. The DNA of the CDR3 is TGTGCCAGCAGTTTTTTAATTTCGGGGCAGAAAGTTGCGCAGTACTTC. This chain connects TRBV28 to TRBJ2-7, with D tentatively TRBD1 or TRBD2 (5 bases each). CDR1 and CDR2 (germline): MDHEN, SYDVKM. V was pared by 3 bases and J by 9 bases, with 24 bases between. The CDR3 has 16 residues.

The chain is built from TRBV7-8 and TRBJ1-2; 10 bases are shared with TRBD1. J was trimmed by 7 bases and V by 6 bases; bases with no gene match: 14. The CDR3 contains 16 residues. CDR1 is SGHVS, CDR2 FQNEAQ, per germline. CDR3 in amino acids: CASSRTGGPLTGGYTF. DNA of the CDR3: TGTGCCAGCAGTCGGACAGGGGGTCCCCTAACTGGTGGCTACACCTTC. Full variable domain (rest looked up from reference TRBV7-8 and TRBJ1-2): GAGVSQSPRYKVAKRGQDVALRCDPISGHVSLFWYQQALGQGPEFLTYFQNEAQLDKSGLPSDRFFAERPEGSVSTLKIQRTQQEDSAVYLCASSRTGGPLTGGYTFGSGTRLTVV.

The CDR3 here is CALEGDGLKRYYSYGYTF. CDR3 nucleotide sequence: TGTGCTCTCGAGGGGGACGGGTTGAAAAGGTATTATTCCTATGGCTACACCTTC. The chain has TRBV30 and TRBJ1-2, with D possibly being TRBD1 (6 bases). The CDR3 totals 18 residues. In germline, CDR1 is GTSNPN, CDR2 SVGIG (reference sequence).

The chain joins TRBV2 to TRBJ1-5, with D uncertain. V was cut by 7 bases and J by 2 bases, with 6 bases left in between. The CDR3 length is 12 residues. The germline V gene encodes CDR1 SNHLY and CDR2 FYNNEI. The CDR3 sequence is CASTYGNQPQHF. Written as DNA, the CDR3 is TGTGCCAGCACATATGGCAATCAGCCCCAGCATTTT.

V usage is TRBV3-1 (or the pseudogene TRBV3-2) and J usage is TRBJ1-1; a possible D gene is TRBD1 (6 bases). This CDR3 spans 13 amino acids. Germline loops: CDR1 LGHDT, CDR2 YNNKEL (reference sequence). V gave up 4 bases and J gave up 1 base, with 7 bases separating them. The CDR3 protein is CASSLQGNTEAFF. CDR3 coding DNA: TGTGCCAGCAGCCTACAGGGGAACACTGAAGCTTTCTTT.

The CDR3, as DNA: TGTGCCAGCACGTACACCTACTCGGTCGGGTGGAGAACCGGGGAGCTGTTTTTT. Protein product: CASTYTYSVGWRTGELFF. V gene TRBV28 combines with J gene TRBJ2-2; no clear D gene. CDR3 size: 18 residues. The germline V gene has CDR1 MDHEN and CDR2 SYDVKM. V lost 7 bases, J lost 5 bases, and 26 bases lay in between.

V gene TRBV30 combines with J gene TRBJ1-1; D is ambiguous. The CDR3 sequence is 11 residues long. Trimming shortened V by 1 base and J by 11 bases, and 11 bases separated the two germline ends. CDR1 is GTSNPN and CDR2 is SVGIG in the germline V gene (reference sequence). CDR3 nucleotide sequence: TGTGCCTGGAGTGCCTACCCTCGGGCTTTCTTT. Translation: CAWSAYPRAFF.

V and J are TRBV5-1 and TRBJ2-2; D is unresolved. The germline V and J ends were trimmed by 7 bases and 1 base, with 11 bases remaining between them. The CDR3 runs to 14 residues. Germline V gene sequence: CDR1 SGHRS, CDR2 YFSETQ. Here the CDR3 reads CASSPSQNTGELFF. For the CDR3, the DNA is TGCGCCAGCTCTCCCTCTCAGAACACCGGGGAGCTGTTTTTT. Full variable domain (missing parts from reference TRBV5-1 and TRBJ2-2): KAGVTQTPRYLIKTRGQQVTLSCSPISGHRSVSWYQQTPGQGLQFLFEYFSETQRNKGNFPGRFSGRQFSNSRSEMNVSTLELGDSALYLCASSPSQNTGELFFGEGSRLTVL.

The chain has TRBV5-6 and TRBJ2-7; D is perhaps TRBD1 or TRBD2 (5 bases each). V was shortened by 0 bases and J by 6 bases, with 16 bases between the two germline ends. CDR1 SGHDT and CDR2 YYEEEE come from the germline V gene. The CDR3 runs to 15 residues. The CDR3 DNA reads as TGTGCCAGCAGCTTGGCATCCGGGACCTACTCCGAGCAGTACTTC. This sequence encodes CASSLASGTYSEQYF.

The chain recombines TRBV20-1 with TRBJ2-7; the D is unclear. The V and J ends lost 3 bases and 2 bases respectively, with 14 bases between them. From germline, CDR1 is DFQATT and CDR2 SNEGSKA (reference sequence). CDR3 length: 14 residues. Here the CDR3 reads CSASKDRRPYEQYF. The CDR3 DNA is TGCAGTGCTAGTAAGGACCGCCGGCCCTACGAGCAGTACTTC.

V gene TRBV4-1 combines with J gene TRBJ1-5, with 7 positions matching TRBD1. The germline CDR1 and CDR2 sequences are MGHRA and YSYEKL. This CDR3 contains 15 residues. The J segment lost 6 bases and the V segment lost 1 base, leaving 6 bases of the junction unmatched. The CDR3 DNA reads as TGCGCCAGCAGCCAAGTAAGGGGGCCGGGTCAGCCCCAGCATTTT. Encoded protein: CASSQVRGPGQPQHF.

V usage is TRBV3-1 (or the pseudogene TRBV3-2) and J usage is TRBJ2-3, with 8 bases that match TRBD2. V shed 5 bases, J shed 0 bases, and the junction held 7 bases outside the gene matches. The germline CDR1 and CDR2 sequences are LGHDT and YNNKEL (reference sequence). The CDR3 has 16 residues. The CDR3, as DNA: TGTGCCAGCAGCGCCCCTAGCGGGCCTAGCACAGATACGCAGTATTTT. Its translation: CASSAPSGPSTDTQYF.

The chain employs TRBV11-3 and TRBJ2-2; D remains unclear. Germline CDR1 is SGHNT and CDR2 is YENEEA. The CDR3 has 13 amino acids. The V end was cut by 5 bases, the J end by 7 bases, with 11 bases between. CDR3 loop: CASSLRSGGELFF. Here the CDR3 DNA reads TGTGCCAGCAGCCTCCGGTCGGGCGGGGAGCTGTTTTTT.

The CDR3, as DNA: TGTGCCAGCAGCTTGTCTGGCGGGAGGACTTCCTACGAGCAGTACTTC. Encoded protein: CASSLSGGRTSYEQYF. V and J are TRBV7-8 and TRBJ2-7; 8 nucleotides line up with TRBD2. The CDR3 loop spans 16 amino acids. The germline V gene has CDR1 SGHVS and CDR2 FQNEAQ. V lost 3 bases, J lost 1 base, and 8 bases stayed unmatched.

The J gene is TRBJ1-1, the V gene TRBV12-3 or TRBV12-4; possibly TRBD1 for D (5 bases). V shed 5 bases and J shed 8 bases, with 9 bases lying between them. This CDR3 comprises 11 residues. Here the CDR3 reads CASSPGPEAFF. Written as DNA, the CDR3 is TGTGCCAGCAGTCCGGGGCCCGAAGCTTTCTTT.

V and J are TRBV12-3 or TRBV12-4 and TRBJ1-4, with D perhaps matching TRBD1 (5 bases). Trimming stripped 7 bases from V and 12 bases from J, with 12 bases between. The CDR3 totals 11 residues. The CDR3 DNA is TGTGCCAGCACCCAAAGGGGTGAACTGTTTTTT. It encodes CASTQRGELFF.

CDR3 DNA: TGCGCCAGCAGCCCGTGGGGGGCAGGGGGCTACGAGCAGTACTTC. Protein product: CASSPWGAGGYEQYF. V and J are TRBV4-3 and TRBJ2-7; a weak D match, TRBD1 (7 bases). Trimming stripped 4 bases from V and 3 bases from J, with 16 bases between. The CDR3 consists of 15 residues. Germline-derived CDR1 and CDR2 are LGHNA and YSLEER.

The rearrangement joins TRBV11-3 to TRBJ1-1; 8 nucleotides match TRBD1. The CDR3 is 15 residues long. The V and J ends lost 4 bases and 0 bases, in that order; junction bases with no gene match: 4. CDR1 is SGHNT, CDR2 YENEEA, per germline. The CDR3 nucleotides are TGTGCCAGCAGCTCAAGGACAGGGATGAACACTGAAGCTTTCTTT. It encodes CASSSRTGMNTEAFF.

V gene TRBV19 combines with J gene TRBJ1-2, with TRBD1 matching over 8 bases. The V segment lost 5 bases and the J segment 5 bases; nucleotides outside the gene matches: 10. The germline V gene has CDR1 LNHDA and CDR2 SQIVND (reference sequence). CDR3 length equals 15 residues. The CDR3, as DNA: TGTGCCAGTAGTCTCACGGCCGGGACAGGTTATGGCTACACCTTC. This encodes CASSLTAGTGYGYTF.